Listed below are T cell receptor beta chains from one sample, sequenced in a study of shared clonotypes between healthy human individuals. Sequencing used immunoSEQ multiplex PCR; TCRdb keeps in-frame clones, though not all of them. This table has about 2.4 million clones, roughly 93% appearing once. Sequencing was carried out using naive CD4+ T cells from PBMCs. These receptors were obtained from a man in his late teens or twenties in good health. Some clones in this sample may be carry-over from other donors' samples. Each CDR3 is given with its conserved first and last residue. D genes are given only for firm matches. Clone size is given for some rows only: seen once, a few or many times, or a class if the clone is expanded.

J: TRBJ2-7; size: -; V: TRBV6-5; D: TRBD2; CDR3: CASRPILAGAYEQYF; DNA: TGTGCCAGCAGACCGATACTAGCGGGAGCCTACGAGCAGTACTTC
J: TRBJ2-5; size: -; V: TRBV7-2; D: -; CDR3: CASSSSPLGKEQYF; DNA: TGTGCCAGCAGTTCGAGTCCCCTGGGAAAGGAGCAGTACTTC
J: TRBJ2-1; size: -; V: TRBV30; D: -; CDR3: CAWSSGNINNEQFF; DNA: TGTGCCTGGAGTTCTGGGAACATAAACAATGAGCAGTTCTTC
J: TRBJ2-3; size: -; V: TRBV4-1; D: -; CDR3: CASSHIRDTQYF; DNA: TGCGCCAGCAGCCACATACGAGATACGCAGTATTTT
J: TRBJ2-5; size: -; V: TRBV6-6; D: -; CDR3: CASSYSMSGGEKTQYF; DNA: TGTGCCAGCAGTTACTCGATGTCGGGGGGCGAGAAGACCCAGTACTTC
J: TRBJ2-2; size: -; V: TRBV11-2; D: -; CDR3: CASSLVVGTGELFF; DNA: TGTGCCAGCAGCTTAGTAGTGGGGACCGGGGAGCTGTTTTTT
J: TRBJ2-1; size: -; V: TRBV6-1; D: -; CDR3: CASSGLLGGEGSYNEQFF; DNA: TGTGCCAGCAGTGGCCTTCTCGGGGGCGAGGGCTCCTACAATGAGCAGTTCTTC
J: TRBJ2-5; size: -; V: TRBV5-1; D: -; CDR3: CASSFQEETQYF; DNA: TGCGCCAGCAGCTTTCAGGAAGAGACCCAGTACTTC
J: TRBJ2-7; size: -; V: TRBV28; D: TRBD2; CDR3: CASDLGGESYEQYF; DNA: TGTGCCAGCGATCTCGGGGGGGAGTCCTACGAGCAGTACTTC
J: TRBJ2-1; size: -; V: TRBV7-3; D: -; CDR3: CASSLTPSEQFF; DNA: TGTGCCAGCAGCTTAACCCCAAGCGAGCAGTTCTTC
J: TRBJ2-7; size: -; V: TRBV10-2; D: TRBD1; CDR3: CASSFPGQVIYEQYF; DNA: TGCGCCAGCAGTTTCCCGGGACAGGTGATCTACGAGCAGTACTTC
J: TRBJ2-7; size: -; V: TRBV7-9; D: -; CDR3: CASSLPGHSYEQYF; DNA: TGTGCCAGCAGCTTACCGGGACACTCCTACGAGCAGTACTTC
J: TRBJ2-1; size: -; V: TRBV5-4; D: -; CDR3: CASSSPDGSSYNEQFF; DNA: TGTGCCAGCAGTTCGCCGGACGGGAGCTCCTACAATGAGCAGTTCTTC
J: TRBJ1-5; size: -; V: TRBV6-1; D: -; CDR3: CASSVFPPTTKGEQPQHF; DNA: TGTGCCAGCAGTGTTTTCCCTCCTACCACAAAAGGGGAACAGCCCCAGCATTTT
J: TRBJ1-5; size: -; V: TRBV23-1; D: -; CDR3: CASSQFLGAGQPQHF; DNA: TGCGCCAGCAGTCAATTTTTGGGGGCGGGACAGCCCCAGCATTTT
J: TRBJ1-5; size: -; V: TRBV5-8; D: -; CDR3: CASRRGSADNQPQHF; DNA: TGTGCCAGCAGACGGGGGTCGGCGGATAATCAGCCCCAGCATTTT
J: TRBJ1-6; size: -; V: TRBV7-9; D: -; CDR3: CASSFLGTEAPLHF; DNA: TGTGCCAGCAGCTTCTTAGGGACTGAGGCACCCCTCCACTTT
J: TRBJ2-7; size: once; V: TRBV10-2; D: -; CDR3: CASSARVNGYEQYF; DNA: TGCGCCAGCAGTGCAAGGGTAAACGGGTACGAGCAGTACTTC
J: TRBJ1-2; size: -; V: TRBV7-8; D: -; CDR3: CASSLQGWAYGYTF; DNA: TGTGCCAGCAGCTTACAGGGATGGGCCTATGGCTACACCTTC
J: TRBJ2-7; size: once; V: TRBV29-1; D: -; CDR3: CSSWGATAYEQYF; DNA: TGCAGCTCATGGGGTGCAACGGCCTACGAGCAGTACTTC
J: TRBJ2-1; size: -; V: TRBV7-9; D: -; CDR3: CASSLVGRNEQFF; DNA: TGTGCCAGCAGCTTAGTTGGTAGGAATGAGCAGTTCTTC
J: TRBJ1-5; size: once; V: TRBV7-8; D: -; CDR3: CASSLAETDPSPQHF; DNA: TGTGCCAGCAGCTTAGCGGAGACAGACCCTTCACCCCAGCATTTT
J: TRBJ2-7; size: -; V: TRBV30; D: -; CDR3: CAWSSRYEQYF; DNA: TGTGCCTGGAGTTCGCGCTACGAGCAGTACTTC
J: TRBJ2-5; size: -; V: TRBV6-1; D: -; CDR3: CASSGGRWETQYF; DNA: TGTGCCAGCAGTGGAGGGCGCTGGGAGACCCAGTACTTC
J: TRBJ1-1; size: -; V: TRBV30; D: -; CDR3: CAWSKGMNTEAFF; DNA: TGTGCCTGGAGCAAGGGGATGAACACTGAAGCTTTCTTT
J: TRBJ2-5; size: -; V: TRBV19; D: -; CDR3: CASSWAYQETQYF; DNA: TGTGCCAGTAGTTGGGCATACCAAGAGACCCAGTACTTC
J: TRBJ1-5; size: -; V: TRBV2; D: -; CDR3: CASSASGVSQPQHF; DNA: TGTGCCAGCAGTGCGTCCGGGGTGAGTCAGCCCCAGCATTTT
J: TRBJ2-5; size: -; V: TRBV5-1; D: -; CDR3: CASSFGQFGETQYF; DNA: TGCGCCAGCAGCTTCGGACAGTTTGGAGAGACCCAGTACTTC
J: TRBJ2-4; size: -; V: TRBV19; D: -; CDR3: CASSIVAALAKNIQYF; DNA: TGTGCCAGTAGTATAGTTGCTGCCCTAGCCAAAAACATTCAGTACTTC
J: TRBJ1-5; size: -; V: TRBV20-1; D: -; CDR3: CSAGIQPQHF; DNA: TGCAGTGCTGGGATTCAGCCCCAGCATTTT
J: TRBJ1-2; size: -; V: TRBV2; D: -; CDR3: CASSPDGSFYGYTF; DNA: TGTGCCAGCAGCCCCGACGGATCCTTTTATGGCTACACCTTC
J: TRBJ2-2; size: once; V: TRBV5-1; D: -; CDR3: CASSLVGGQSGELFF; DNA: TGCGCCAGCAGCTTGGTCGGGGGGCAAAGCGGGGAGCTGTTTTTT
J: TRBJ1-2; size: -; V: TRBV5-1; D: -; CDR3: CASSLGQGARGYTF; DNA: TGCGCCAGCAGCTTGGGTCAGGGTGCAAGAGGCTACACCTTC
J: TRBJ2-1; size: -; V: TRBV12-5; D: TRBD2; CDR3: CASGFPGGDEQFF; DNA: TGTGCTAGTGGTTTTCCGGGAGGGGATGAGCAGTTCTTC
J: TRBJ2-2; size: -; V: TRBV7-2; D: -; CDR3: CASSLARDEPFDTGELFF; DNA: TGTGCCAGCAGCTTAGCGAGGGACGAGCCGTTCGACACCGGGGAGCTGTTTTTT
J: TRBJ1-4; size: -; V: TRBV11-2; D: -; CDR3: CASSFYRGGGKLFF; DNA: TGTGCCAGCAGCTTCTATAGGGGCGGCGGAAAACTGTTTTTT
J: TRBJ2-2; size: -; V: TRBV28; D: TRBD2; CDR3: CASSSGTSGRRTGELFF; DNA: TGTGCCAGCAGTTCCGGGACTAGCGGGAGGCGGACCGGGGAGCTGTTTTTT
J: TRBJ2-3; size: -; V: TRBV7-2; D: TRBD2; CDR3: CASSQSPTSGAYTDTQYF; DNA: TGTGCCAGCAGCCAATCACCGACTAGCGGAGCCTACACAGATACGCAGTATTTT
J: TRBJ2-5; size: -; V: TRBV6-6; D: -; CDR3: CASSPEGGEETQYF; DNA: TGTGCCAGCAGTCCTGAGGGGGGAGAAGAGACCCAGTACTTC
J: TRBJ2-7; size: -; V: TRBV4-3; D: TRBD2; CDR3: CAGAESSGRSSYEQYF; DNA: TGCGCCGGCGCTGAGTCTAGCGGGAGGAGCTCCTACGAGCAGTACTTC
J: TRBJ2-3; size: -; V: TRBV5-4; D: -; CDR3: CASSLVTASGTDTQYF; DNA: TGTGCCAGCAGCTTGGTAACCGCAAGCGGCACAGATACGCAGTATTTT
J: TRBJ2-7; size: -; V: TRBV7-2; D: -; CDR3: CASSLDGPLSYEQYF; DNA: TGTGCCAGCAGCTTAGACGGACCCCTCTCCTACGAGCAGTACTTC
J: TRBJ2-7; size: -; V: TRBV29-1; D: TRBD1; CDR3: CSVVGQRIYEQYF; DNA: TGCAGCGTTGTGGGACAGAGGATATACGAGCAGTACTTC
J: TRBJ2-7; size: -; V: TRBV2; D: -; CDR3: CASSRVSEQYF; DNA: TGTGCCAGCAGCAGGGTTTCCGAGCAGTACTTC
J: TRBJ2-7; size: -; V: TRBV9; D: TRBD2; CDR3: CASSLGTSGVYEQYF; DNA: TGTGCCAGCAGCCTCGGGACTAGCGGCGTTTACGAGCAGTACTTC
J: TRBJ2-7; size: -; V: TRBV28; D: TRBD1; CDR3: CASRSDRTHSYEQYF; DNA: TGTGCCAGCAGGTCGGACAGGACACACTCCTACGAGCAGTACTTC
J: TRBJ2-1; size: -; V: TRBV4-1; D: -; CDR3: CASSQPTGNEQFF; DNA: TGCGCCAGCAGCCAACCCACAGGTAATGAGCAGTTCTTC
J: TRBJ1-4; size: -; V: TRBV6-1; D: -; CDR3: CASSAFQFNEKLFF; DNA: TGTGCCAGCAGTGCGTTTCAGTTTAATGAAAAACTGTTTTTT
J: TRBJ1-5; size: -; V: TRBV6-1; D: -; CDR3: CASTEGGIQPQHF; DNA: TGTGCCAGCACCGAAGGGGGGATCCAGCCCCAGCATTTT
J: TRBJ1-4; size: once; V: TRBV5-1; D: -; CDR3: CASSLDSRKLFF; DNA: TGCGCCAGCAGCTTGGATAGCCGAAAACTGTTTTTT
J: TRBJ2-2; size: -; V: TRBV7-3; D: -; CDR3: CASSSPGPGELFF; DNA: TGTGCCAGCAGCTCGCCCGGCCCCGGGGAGCTGTTTTTT
J: TRBJ2-7; size: -; V: TRBV5-1; D: -; CDR3: CASSLSATSSYEQYF; DNA: TGCGCCAGCAGCTTGTCGGCTACGAGCTCCTACGAGCAGTACTTC
J: TRBJ1-1; size: -; V: TRBV6-6; D: -; CDR3: CASSHRVGETFF; DNA: TGTGCCAGCAGTCACAGGGTAGGAGAAACTTTCTTT
J: TRBJ2-5; size: -; V: TRBV6-1; D: TRBD1; CDR3: CATTRQGADVETQYF; DNA: TGTGCCACCACACGACAGGGGGCGGATGTAGAGACCCAGTACTTC
J: TRBJ2-7; size: -; V: TRBV5-1; D: -; CDR3: CASSLGTVYEQYF; DNA: TGCGCCAGCAGCTTGGGGACAGTCTACGAGCAGTACTTC
J: TRBJ1-2; size: -; V: TRBV9; D: -; CDR3: CASSQANYGYTF; DNA: TGTGCCAGCAGCCAGGCGAACTATGGCTACACCTTC
J: TRBJ1-3; size: -; V: TRBV11-2; D: -; CDR3: CASSLTGLSGNTIYF; DNA: TGTGCCAGCAGCTTAACAGGTCTATCTGGAAACACCATATATTTT
J: TRBJ2-3; size: -; V: TRBV21-1; D: -; CDR3: CASSKAGEVSTDTQYF; DNA: TGTGCCAGCAGCAAAGCCGGGGAAGTGAGCACAGATACGCAGTATTTT
J: TRBJ2-3; size: -; V: TRBV5-1; D: -; CDR3: CASRPTGSQDTQYF; DNA: TGCGCCAGCAGGCCCACGGGTAGTCAAGATACGCAGTATTTT
J: TRBJ1-4; size: once; V: TRBV5-6; D: -; CDR3: CASSLRGPVNEKLFF; DNA: TGTGCCAGCAGCTTGCGGGGGCCGGTTAATGAAAAACTGTTTTTT